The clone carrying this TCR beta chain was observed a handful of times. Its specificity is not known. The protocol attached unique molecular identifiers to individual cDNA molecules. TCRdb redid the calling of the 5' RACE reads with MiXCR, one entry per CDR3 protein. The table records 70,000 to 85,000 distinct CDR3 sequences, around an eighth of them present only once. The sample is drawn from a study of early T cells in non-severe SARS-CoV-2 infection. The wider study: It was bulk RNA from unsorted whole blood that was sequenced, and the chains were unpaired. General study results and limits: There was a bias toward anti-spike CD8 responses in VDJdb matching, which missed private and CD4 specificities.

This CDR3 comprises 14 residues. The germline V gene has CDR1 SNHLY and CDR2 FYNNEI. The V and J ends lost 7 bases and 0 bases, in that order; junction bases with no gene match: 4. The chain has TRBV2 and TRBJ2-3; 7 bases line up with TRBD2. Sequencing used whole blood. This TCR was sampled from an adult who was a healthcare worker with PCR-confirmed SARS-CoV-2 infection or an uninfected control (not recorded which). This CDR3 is CASKRGASTDTQYF. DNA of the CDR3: TGTGCCAGCAAGCGGGGTGCTAGCACAGATACGCAGTATTTT.